The 21 T cell receptor beta chains listed next were all sequenced from one sample in a study of T cells in Graves' hyperthyroidism and ophthalmopathy. Authors of the study amplified TCR beta CDR3 regions from RNA transcripts. HTBI primers were the set used in a first-round RT-PCR of the TCR CDR3. TCRdb used MiXCR to reprocess the multiplex PCR reads, holding one entry per CDR3 protein. The top ten hold approximately 32% of the sample, which has about 400,000 distinct CDR3 sequences, approximately 15% seen once. Material for sequencing was blood. Every receptor here comes from a young woman with Graves' hyperthyroidism.

Comment on this clonotype: The junction departs from germline at one end; a sequencing error may be responsible. This chain links TRBV19 with TRBJ2-1; 12 nucleotides line up with TRBD2. The CDR3 runs 14 residues. Germline values: CDR1 LNHDA, CDR2 SQIVND (reference sequence). The CDR3 coding sequence is TGTGCCAGTATGCTAGCGGGAGGGTTCAATGGGCAGTTCTTC. Translating it yields CASMLAGGFNGQFF.

This clonotype came up many times. This rearrangement joins TRBV28 to TRBJ1-2; 7 bases align to TRBD1. Germline-derived CDR1 and CDR2 are MDHEN and SYDVKM. The CDR3 is made up of 12 amino acids. V was clipped by 6 bases and J by 8 bases; unmatched bases: 6. The CDR3 reads CASSAGGLGYTF. In nucleotides, the CDR3 is TGTGCCAGCAGCGCAGGGGGATTAGGCTACACCTTC.

Remarks on this clonotype: A much more abundant neighbour one base away suggests this may be a read error. In DNA, the CDR3 is TGTGCCAGCAGCTTACCGGGCGTGAGGGCCGTCGAGCAGTTCTTC. This translates into CASSLPGVRAVEQFF. The genes are TRBV7-6 and TRBJ2-1; tentative D call: TRBD2 (5 bases). The length of the CDR3 is 15 residues. CDR1 and CDR2 (germline): SGHVS, FNYEAQ. V lost 2 bases and J lost 10, with 18 bases in between.

The chain recombines TRBV28 with TRBJ2-6, with D possibly matching TRBD1 (6 bases). The CDR3 contains 15 residues. Germline loops: CDR1 MDHEN, CDR2 SYDVKM. V lost 7 bases and J lost 0, with 10 bases in between. The CDR3 DNA reads as TGTGCCAGCAATGGACAGCCCTCTGGGGCCAACGTCCTGACTTTC. Protein sequence: CASNGQPSGANVLTF. The full variable domain, its missing parts supplied by reference TRBV28 and TRBJ2-6, is DVKVTQSSRYLVKRTGEKVFLECVQDMDHENMFWYRQDPGLGLRLIYFSYDVKMKEKGDIPEGYSVSREKKERFSLILESASTNQTSMYLCASNGQPSGANVLTFGAGSRLTVL.

This clonotype came up many times. The rearrangement links TRBV20-1 to TRBJ1-2; possibly TRBD1 for D (5 bases). There are 15 residues in the CDR3. V shed 3 bases and J shed 0 bases, with 14 bases lying between them. Per the germline V gene, CDR1 is DFQATT and CDR2 is SNEGSKA (reference sequence). Here the CDR3 DNA reads TGCAGTGCTAGCCCCCTCGAGGGGCCTAACTATGGCTACACCTTC. Its protein product is CSASPLEGPNYGYTF.

This clonotype was counted ten times or more. The V call is TRBV20-1, the J call TRBJ2-3; TRBD2 aligns across 7 bases. Germline CDR1 reads DFQATT; CDR2 reads SNEGSKA (reference sequence). CDR3 length: 14 residues. After removal of 3 bases from V and 0 bases from J, the junction contained 3 bases not matched to a gene. For the CDR3, the DNA is TGCAGTGCTAGGCTAGCGGCTAGCACAGATACGCAGTATTTT. It specifies CSARLAASTDTQYF.

This clonotype has a count of ten or more. J is TRBJ2-1 and V is TRBV18; TRBD2 agrees at 8 bases. V lost 5 bases to trimming and J lost 7 bases; unmatched junction nucleotides: 10. Germline V CDR1 and CDR2: KGHSH, LQKENI. This CDR3 has 15 amino acids. The chain's CDR3 is CASSYLAGDWNEQFF. CDR3 in DNA: TGTGCCAGCTCATATCTAGCGGGTGATTGGAATGAGCAGTTCTTC.

The table lists this clonotype with a few counts. V and J are TRBV14 and TRBJ2-4; D possibly matches TRBD1 or TRBD2 (6 bases each). With 0 bases removed from V and 10 bases from J, the gap between germline ends came to 16 bases. The CDR3 is 15 amino acids. Per the germline V gene, CDR1 is SGHDN and CDR2 is FVKESK. The CDR3 nucleotides are TGTGCCAGCAGCCAAGATATCGGGGGCCACTCGATTCAGTACTTC. This encodes CASSQDIGGHSIQYF.

Ten or more counts support this clonotype. As DNA, the CDR3 is TGTGCCAGCAGCCAACGGGGCACTGAAGCTTTCTTT. Its translation: CASSQRGTEAFF. The rearrangement joins TRBV7-2 to TRBJ1-1, with D unresolved. Germline CDR1 SGHTA, CDR2 FQGNSA. V dropped 5 bases and J dropped 4 bases, with 8 bases sitting between them. The CDR3 contains 12 residues. The full variable domain, rest sourced from reference TRBV7-2 and TRBJ1-1, is GAGVSQSPSNKVTEKGKDVELRCDPISGHTALYWYRQSLGQGLEFLIYFQGNSAPDKSGLPSDRFSAERTGGSVSTLTIQRTQQEDSAVYLCASSQRGTEAFFGQGTRLTVV.

This clonotype appeared many times. The rearrangement links TRBV7-2 to TRBJ2-5; 7 bases match TRBD2. Germline CDR1 and CDR2: SGHTA and FQGNSA. The ends lost 2 bases at V and 2 bases at J; junction bases unmatched: 2. CDR3 length: 14 residues. CDR3 loop: CASSLRGLQETQYF. The CDR3 DNA reads TGTGCCAGCAGCTTAAGGGGACTACAAGAGACCCAGTACTTC. The full variable domain, in which reference TRBV7-2 and TRBJ2-5 provide the parts outside the CDR3, is GAGVSQSPSNKVTEKGKDVELRCDPISGHTALYWYRQSLGQGLEFLIYFQGNSAPDKSGLPSDRFSAERTGGSVSTLTIQRTQQEDSAVYLCASSLRGLQETQYFGPGTRLLVL.

V is TRBV2 and J is TRBJ1-5; possible D gene TRBD1, 5 bases. The CDR3 spans 14 residues. The V gene's germline CDR1 is SNHLY and CDR2 FYNNEI. Trimming removed 6 bases from V and 6 bases from J, with 15 bases in between. The CDR3 spells CASRIGGRSQPQHF. The CDR3 DNA reads TGTGCCAGCAGGATCGGGGGTCGAAGTCAGCCCCAGCATTTT.

This chain links TRBV3-1 with TRBJ2-4; a weak D match, TRBD2 (5 bases). This CDR3 is built from 15 residues. Trimming stripped 7 bases from V and 0 bases from J, with 13 bases between. CDR1 and CDR2 from the germline V gene are LGHDT and YNNKEL (reference sequence). The CDR3 DNA is TGTGCCAGCACCTCGGGGTGGAGAGCCAAAAACATTCAGTACTTC. Amino acid sequence: CASTSGWRAKNIQYF. Full variable domain (missing parts from reference TRBV3-1 and TRBJ2-4): DTAVSQTPKYLVTQMGNDKSIKCEQNLGHDTMYWYKQDSKKFLKIMFSYNNKELIINETVPNRFSPKSPDKAHLNLHINSLELGDSAVYFCASTSGWRAKNIQYFGAGTRLSVL.

This clonotype was counted ten times or more. The rearrangement links TRBV3-1 to TRBJ2-3; D is ambiguous. The CDR3 has 14 residues. Germline V gives CDR1 LGHDT, CDR2 YNNKEL (reference sequence). The V end was cut by 4 bases, the J end by 1 base, with 9 bases between. The CDR3 bases are TGTGCCAGCAGCCCCCCCGCCGGCACAGATACGCAGTATTTT. Protein: CASSPPAGTDTQYF.

This clonotype was counted only a few times. The rearrangement joins TRBV19 to TRBJ2-3; D not certain. V was cut by 4 bases and J by 0 bases, with 14 bases left in between. CDR1 LNHDA and CDR2 SQIVND come from the germline V gene (reference sequence). The CDR3 runs to 16 residues. In DNA, the CDR3 is TGTGCCAGTAGTAGTCTACAGACCCTGAGCACAGATACGCAGTATTTT. Its protein is CASSSLQTLSTDTQYF.

The rearrangement uses TRBV11-2 and TRBJ2-7; 10 bases map to TRBD1. CDR3 size: 13 residues. CDR1 and CDR2 (germline): SGHAT, FQNNGV. Trimming at V came to 4 bases and at J to 6 bases, leaving 3 bases not matched to a gene. The CDR3 is CASSWGQGSEQYF. The CDR3 DNA sequence: TGTGCCAGCAGCTGGGGACAGGGGTCCGAGCAGTACTTC.

This clonotype occurred many times. In DNA, the CDR3 is TGTGCCACCAGTGACCGACGGACCGGGACTCCCAATGAGCAGTTCTTC. Protein: CATSDRRTGTPNEQFF. The chain employs TRBV24-1 and TRBJ2-1; D might be TRBD2 (6 bases). The CDR3 consists of 16 residues. Between the trimmed V and J ends, which lost 4 bases and 6 bases, there was a span of 18 bases. Germline assignment: CDR1 KGHDR and CDR2 SFDVKD.

This clonotype occurred many times. V gene TRBV27 combines with J gene TRBJ2-1, with TRBD1 identical over 8 bases. Germline V gene data show CDR1 as MNHEY and CDR2 as SMNVEV (reference sequence). The CDR3 runs to 15 residues. V trimming: 7 bases; J trimming: 2 bases; junction bases outside the gene matches: 7. Here the CDR3 reads CASTVDRAPYNEQFF. DNA of the CDR3: TGTGCCAGCACGGTGGACAGGGCGCCCTACAATGAGCAGTTCTTC.

Many counts were recorded for this clonotype. The chain uses TRBV5-1 and TRBJ2-3; D is unresolved. The CDR3 length is 12 residues. V lost 4 bases and J 6 bases, leaving 9 bases between the germline ends. The V gene's germline CDR1 is SGHRS and CDR2 YFSETQ. The CDR3 nucleotides read TGCGCCAGCAGCACCTGGTCCGATACGCAGTATTTT. Its protein product is CASSTWSDTQYF.

The chain carries TRBV7-3 and TRBJ2-7; TRBD2 agrees at 14 bases. Trimming cost V 5 bases and J 5 bases; bases outside gene matches: 5. Germline CDR1 reads SGHTA; CDR2 reads FQGTGA. The CDR3 length is 15 residues. CDR3 residues: CASSLGLAGVHEQYF. In DNA, the CDR3 is TGTGCCAGCAGCCTGGGACTAGCGGGAGTTCACGAGCAGTACTTC.

A remark on this clonotype: This sequence may be a read error, since a much larger clone differs from it by one base. CDR3 region: CVTSDPGAPEQYF. In DNA, the CDR3 is TGTGTCACCAGTGACCCCGGGGCTCCCGAGCAGTACTTC. V gene TRBV24-1 combines with J gene TRBJ2-7, with D possibly called TRBD1 or TRBD2 (5 bases each). This CDR3 spans 13 amino acids. Germline V gene data show CDR1 as KGHDR and CDR2 as SFDVKD.

Many counts were recorded for this clonotype. The chain has TRBV7-2 and TRBJ2-7, with 14 nucleotides matching TRBD2. The CDR3 runs to 17 residues. CDR1 SGHTA and CDR2 FQGNSA come from the germline V gene. Trimming cost V 5 bases and J 2 bases; bases outside gene matches: 8. The CDR3 DNA sequence: TGTGCCAGCAGCCCAGGGACTAGCGGGAGTACGCCCTACGAGCAGTACTTC. Translated, it gives CASSPGTSGSTPYEQYF. Full variable domain (missing parts from reference TRBV7-2 and TRBJ2-7): GAGVSQSPSNKVTEKGKDVELRCDPISGHTALYWYRQSLGQGLEFLIYFQGNSAPDKSGLPSDRFSAERTGGSVSTLTIQRTQQEDSAVYLCASSPGTSGSTPYEQYFGPGTRLTVT.